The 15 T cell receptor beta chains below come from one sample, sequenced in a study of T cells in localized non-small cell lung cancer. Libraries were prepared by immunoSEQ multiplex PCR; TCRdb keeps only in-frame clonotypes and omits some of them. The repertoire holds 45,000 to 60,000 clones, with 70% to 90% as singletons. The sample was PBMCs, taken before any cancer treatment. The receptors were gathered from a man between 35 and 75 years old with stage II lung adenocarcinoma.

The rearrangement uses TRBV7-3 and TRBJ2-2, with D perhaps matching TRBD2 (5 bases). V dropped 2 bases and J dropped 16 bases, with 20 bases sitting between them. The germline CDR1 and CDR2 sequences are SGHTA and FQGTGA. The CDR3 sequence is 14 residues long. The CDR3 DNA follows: TGTGCCAGCAGCTTAGCACTTCCACTAGGCGCGCCGTTTTTT. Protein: CASSLALPLGAPFF. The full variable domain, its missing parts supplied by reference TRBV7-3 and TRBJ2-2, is GAGVSQTPSNKVTEKGKYVELRCDPISGHTALYWYRQSLGQGPEFLIYFQGTGAADDSGLPNDRFFAVRPEGSVSTLKIQRTERGDSAVYLCASSLALPLGAPFFGEGSRLTVL.

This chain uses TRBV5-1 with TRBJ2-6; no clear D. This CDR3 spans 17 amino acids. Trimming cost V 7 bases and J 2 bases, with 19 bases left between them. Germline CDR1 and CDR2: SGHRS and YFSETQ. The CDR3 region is CASCPSQPYTGANVLTF. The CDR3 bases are TGCGCCAGCTGTCCCAGCCAACCCTATACTGGGGCCAACGTCCTGACTTTC.

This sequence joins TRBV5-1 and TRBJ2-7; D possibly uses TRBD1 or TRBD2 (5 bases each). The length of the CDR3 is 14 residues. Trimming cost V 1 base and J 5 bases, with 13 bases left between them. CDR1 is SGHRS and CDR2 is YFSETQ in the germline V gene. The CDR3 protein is CASSLRGPPHEQYV. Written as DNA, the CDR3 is TGCGCCAGCAGCTTGAGGGGACCGCCCCACGAGCAGTACGTC.

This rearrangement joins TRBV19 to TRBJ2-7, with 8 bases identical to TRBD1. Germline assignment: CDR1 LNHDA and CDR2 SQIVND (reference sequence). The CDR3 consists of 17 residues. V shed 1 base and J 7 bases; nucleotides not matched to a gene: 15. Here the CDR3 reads CASSIAPGQGSSKEQYF. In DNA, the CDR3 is TGTGCCAGTAGTATAGCCCCCGGACAGGGCAGCTCGAAGGAGCAGTACTTC.

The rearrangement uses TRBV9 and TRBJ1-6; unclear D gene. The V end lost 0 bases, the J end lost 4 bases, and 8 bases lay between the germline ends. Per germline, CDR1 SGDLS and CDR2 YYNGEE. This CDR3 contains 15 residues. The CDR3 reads CASSVEAVYNSPLHF. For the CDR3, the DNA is TGTGCCAGCAGCGTAGAGGCAGTGTATAATTCACCCCTCCACTTT.

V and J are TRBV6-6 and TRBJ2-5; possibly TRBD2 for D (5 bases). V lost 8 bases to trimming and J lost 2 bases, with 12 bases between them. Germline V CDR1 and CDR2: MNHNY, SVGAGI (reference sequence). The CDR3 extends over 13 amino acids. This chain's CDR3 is CASSRTGQETQYF. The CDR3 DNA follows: TGTGCCAGCTCCCGGACTGGTCAAGAGACCCAGTACTTC.

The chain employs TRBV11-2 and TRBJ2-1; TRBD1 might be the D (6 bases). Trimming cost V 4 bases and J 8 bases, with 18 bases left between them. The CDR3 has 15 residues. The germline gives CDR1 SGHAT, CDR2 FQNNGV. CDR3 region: CASSSQGADWDEQFF. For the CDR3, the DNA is TGTGCCAGCAGCTCACAGGGCGCTGATTGGGATGAGCAGTTCTTC.

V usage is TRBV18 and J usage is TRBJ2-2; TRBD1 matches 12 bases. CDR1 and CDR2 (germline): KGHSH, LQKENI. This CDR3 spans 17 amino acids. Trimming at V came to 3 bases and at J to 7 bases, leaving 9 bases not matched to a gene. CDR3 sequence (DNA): TGTGCCAGCTCACCCCTCCCCGGGACAGGGGGCGACGGGGAGCTGTTTTTT. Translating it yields CASSPLPGTGGDGELFF.

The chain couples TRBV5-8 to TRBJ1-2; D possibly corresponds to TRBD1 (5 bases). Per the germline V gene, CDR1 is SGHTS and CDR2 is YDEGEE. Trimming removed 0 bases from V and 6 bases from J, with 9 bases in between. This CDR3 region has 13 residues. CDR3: CASSLGRENGYTF. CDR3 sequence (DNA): TGTGCCAGCAGCTTGGGCAGGGAAAATGGCTACACCTTC.

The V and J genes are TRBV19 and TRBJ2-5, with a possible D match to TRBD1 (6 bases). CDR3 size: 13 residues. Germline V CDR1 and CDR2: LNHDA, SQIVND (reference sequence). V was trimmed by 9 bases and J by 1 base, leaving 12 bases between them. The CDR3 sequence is CASSDRLQETQYF. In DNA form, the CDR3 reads TGTGCCAGCTCCGACAGGCTCCAAGAGACCCAGTACTTC.

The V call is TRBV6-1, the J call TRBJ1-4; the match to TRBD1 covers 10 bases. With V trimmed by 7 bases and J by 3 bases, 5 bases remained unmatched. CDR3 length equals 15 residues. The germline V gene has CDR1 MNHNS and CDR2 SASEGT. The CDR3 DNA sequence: TGTGCCAGCACCCCCGGGACAGGGGCTAATGAAAAACTGTTTTTT. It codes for CASTPGTGANEKLFF.

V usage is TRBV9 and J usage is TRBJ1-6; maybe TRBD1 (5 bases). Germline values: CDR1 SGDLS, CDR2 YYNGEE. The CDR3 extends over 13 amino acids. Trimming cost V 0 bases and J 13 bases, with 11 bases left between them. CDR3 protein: CASSVALGAPLHF. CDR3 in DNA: TGTGCCAGCAGCGTAGCCCTAGGGGCGCCCCTCCACTTT.

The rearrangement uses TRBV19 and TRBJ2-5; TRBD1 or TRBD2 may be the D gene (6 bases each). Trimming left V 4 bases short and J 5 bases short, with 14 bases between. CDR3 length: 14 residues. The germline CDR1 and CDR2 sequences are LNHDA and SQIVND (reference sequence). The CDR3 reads CASSRSGAWETQYF. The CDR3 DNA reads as TGTGCCAGTAGTAGATCGGGGGCGTGGGAGACCCAGTACTTC.

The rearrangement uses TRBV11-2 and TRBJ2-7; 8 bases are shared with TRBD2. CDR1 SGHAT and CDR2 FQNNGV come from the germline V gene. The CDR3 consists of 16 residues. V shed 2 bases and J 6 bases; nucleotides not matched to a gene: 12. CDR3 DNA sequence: TGTGCCAGCAGCTTATCCGGTAGCGGGGCTTTGGGCGAGCAGTACGTC. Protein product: CASSLSGSGALGEQYV.

The CDR3 DNA sequence: TGTGCCAGCAGCTCGGTGGGTGAGACCCAGTACTTC. This gives the protein CASSSVGETQYF. V usage is TRBV7-9 and J usage is TRBJ2-5; the D is unclear. The germline gives CDR1 SEHNR, CDR2 FQNEAQ (reference sequence). Trimming shortened V by 4 bases and J by 5 bases, and 8 bases separated the two germline ends. CDR3 size: 12 residues.